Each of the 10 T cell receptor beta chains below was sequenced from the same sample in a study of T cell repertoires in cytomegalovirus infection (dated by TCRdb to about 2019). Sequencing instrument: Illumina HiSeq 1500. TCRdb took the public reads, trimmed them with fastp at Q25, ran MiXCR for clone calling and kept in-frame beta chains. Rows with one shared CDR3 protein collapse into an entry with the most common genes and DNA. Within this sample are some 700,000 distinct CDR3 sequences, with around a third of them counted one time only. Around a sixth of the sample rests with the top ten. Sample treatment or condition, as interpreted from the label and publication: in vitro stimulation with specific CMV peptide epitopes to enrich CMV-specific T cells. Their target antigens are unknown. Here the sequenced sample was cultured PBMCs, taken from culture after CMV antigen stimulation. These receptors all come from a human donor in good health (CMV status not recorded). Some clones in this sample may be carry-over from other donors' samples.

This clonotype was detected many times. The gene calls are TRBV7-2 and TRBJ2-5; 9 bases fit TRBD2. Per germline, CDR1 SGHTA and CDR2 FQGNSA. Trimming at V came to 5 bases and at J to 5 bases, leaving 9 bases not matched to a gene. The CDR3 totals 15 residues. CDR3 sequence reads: CASSAGLAQRETQYF. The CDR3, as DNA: TGTGCCAGCAGCGCAGGACTAGCGCAAAGGGAGACCCAGTACTTC.

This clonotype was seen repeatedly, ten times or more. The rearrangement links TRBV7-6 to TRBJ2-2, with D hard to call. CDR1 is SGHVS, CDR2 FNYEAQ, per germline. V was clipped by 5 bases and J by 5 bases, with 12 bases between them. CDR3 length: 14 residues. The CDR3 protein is CASSEPVGTGELFF. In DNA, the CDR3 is TGTGCCAGCAGCGAACCAGTGGGGACCGGGGAGCTGTTTTTT.

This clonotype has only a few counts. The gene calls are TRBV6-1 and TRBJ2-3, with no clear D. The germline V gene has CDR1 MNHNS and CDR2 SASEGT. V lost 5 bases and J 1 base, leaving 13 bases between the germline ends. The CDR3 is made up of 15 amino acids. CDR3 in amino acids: CASSYQNGRTDTQYF. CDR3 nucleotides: TGTGCCAGCAGTTACCAGAACGGCCGCACAGATACGCAGTATTTT.

This CDR3 reads CASSSIAGSTDTQYF. DNA for the CDR3: TGTGCCAGCAGCTCAATAGCAGGGAGCACAGATACGCAGTATTTT. The rearrangement uses TRBV7-8 and TRBJ2-3, with D maybe TRBD1 (5 bases). This CDR3 contains 15 residues. The germline V gene has CDR1 SGHVS and CDR2 FQNEAQ. V lost 4 bases, J lost 0 bases, and 11 bases lay in between. Variable domain in full (rest from reference TRBV7-8 and TRBJ2-3): GAGVSQSPRYKVAKRGQDVALRCDPISGHVSLFWYQQALGQGPEFLTYFQNEAQLDKSGLPSDRFFAERPEGSVSTLKIQRTQQEDSAVYLCASSSIAGSTDTQYFGPGTRLTVL.

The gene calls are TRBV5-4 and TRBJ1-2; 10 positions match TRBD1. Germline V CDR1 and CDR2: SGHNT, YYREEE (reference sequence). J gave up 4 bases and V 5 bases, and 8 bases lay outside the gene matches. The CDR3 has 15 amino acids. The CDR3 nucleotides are TGTGCCAGCAGTGGTGGGGACAGGGGACCCTATGGCTACACCTTC. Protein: CASSGGDRGPYGYTF. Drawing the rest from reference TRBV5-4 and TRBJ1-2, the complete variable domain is ETGVTQSPTHLIKTRGQQVTLRCSSQSGHNTVSWYQQALGQGPQFIFQYYREEENGRGNFPPRFSGLQFPNYSSELNVNALELDDSALYLCASSGGDRGPYGYTFGSGTRLTVV.

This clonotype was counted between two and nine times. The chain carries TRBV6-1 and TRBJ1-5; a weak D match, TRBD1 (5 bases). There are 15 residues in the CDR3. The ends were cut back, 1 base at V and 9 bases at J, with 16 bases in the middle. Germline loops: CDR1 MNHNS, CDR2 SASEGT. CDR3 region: CASSEGAGRKSPQHF. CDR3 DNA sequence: TGTGCCAGCAGTGAAGGGGCAGGGAGGAAATCGCCCCAGCATTTT.

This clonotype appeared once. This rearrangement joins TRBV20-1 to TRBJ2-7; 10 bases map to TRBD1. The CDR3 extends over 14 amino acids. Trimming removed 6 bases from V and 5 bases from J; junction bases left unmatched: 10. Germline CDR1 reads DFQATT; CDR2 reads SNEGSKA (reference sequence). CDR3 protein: CSALRTGGFHEQYF. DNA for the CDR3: TGCAGTGCCCTTAGGACAGGGGGGTTCCACGAGCAGTACTTC.

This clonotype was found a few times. CDR3: CASSIVGGVDEQFF. DNA for the CDR3: TGTGCCAGTAGTATAGTAGGGGGAGTGGATGAGCAGTTCTTC. The gene calls are TRBV19 and TRBJ2-1; D possibly corresponds to TRBD1 (6 bases). Germline CDR1 and CDR2: LNHDA and SQIVND (reference sequence). CDR3 length equals 14 residues. Deletions cut 1 base from V and 8 bases from J, with 12 bases between.

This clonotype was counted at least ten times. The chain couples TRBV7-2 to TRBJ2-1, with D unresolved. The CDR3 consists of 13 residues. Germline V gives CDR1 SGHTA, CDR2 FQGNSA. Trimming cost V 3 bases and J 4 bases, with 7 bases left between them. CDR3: CASSLNGYNEQFF. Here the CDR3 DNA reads TGTGCCAGCAGCTTGAATGGGTACAATGAGCAGTTCTTC.

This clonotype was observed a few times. In nucleotides, the CDR3 is TGTGCCAGCAGTTTAACAGGGACAGGGGGCTCCTACAATGAGCAGTTCTTC. It is translated as CASSLTGTGGSYNEQFF. The chain couples TRBV12-3 or TRBV12-4 to TRBJ2-1, with 11 bases fitting TRBD1. The ends lost 2 bases at V and 0 bases at J; junction bases unmatched: 3. The CDR3 spans 17 residues.